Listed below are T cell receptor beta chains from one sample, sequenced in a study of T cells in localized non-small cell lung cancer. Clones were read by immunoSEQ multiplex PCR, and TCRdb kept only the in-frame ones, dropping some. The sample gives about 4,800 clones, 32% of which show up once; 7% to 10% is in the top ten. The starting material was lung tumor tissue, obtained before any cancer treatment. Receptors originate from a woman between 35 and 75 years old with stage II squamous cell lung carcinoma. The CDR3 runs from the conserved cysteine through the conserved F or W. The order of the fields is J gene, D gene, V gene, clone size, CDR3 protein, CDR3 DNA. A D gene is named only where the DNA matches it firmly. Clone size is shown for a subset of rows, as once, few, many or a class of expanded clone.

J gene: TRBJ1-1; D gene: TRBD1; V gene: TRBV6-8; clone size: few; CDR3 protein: CASSRGTVEAFF; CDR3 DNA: TGTGCCAGCAGCCGTGGGACAGTTGAAGCTTTCTTT
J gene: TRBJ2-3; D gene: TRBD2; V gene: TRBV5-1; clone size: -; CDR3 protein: CASSPTGTSPDTQYF; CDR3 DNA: TGCGCCAGCAGCCCAACCGGGACTAGTCCGGATACGCAGTATTTT
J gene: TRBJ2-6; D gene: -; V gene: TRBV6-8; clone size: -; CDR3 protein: CASSAISGANVLTF; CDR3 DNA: TGTGCCAGCAGTGCCATCTCTGGGGCCAACGTCCTGACTTTC
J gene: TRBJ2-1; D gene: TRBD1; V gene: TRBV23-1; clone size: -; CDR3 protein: CASTTPRQGSWTIGYNEQFF; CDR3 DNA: TGCGCCAGCACCACTCCGAGACAGGGTAGCTGGACGATAGGGTACAATGAGCAGTTCTTC
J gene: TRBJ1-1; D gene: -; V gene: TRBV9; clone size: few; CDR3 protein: CASSVTENTEAFF; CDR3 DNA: TGTGCCAGCAGCGTAACAGAGAACACTGAAGCTTTCTTT
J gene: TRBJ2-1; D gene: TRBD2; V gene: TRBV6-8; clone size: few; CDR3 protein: CASNKRGLAGLHYNEQFF; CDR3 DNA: TGTGCCAGCAACAAAAGGGGACTAGCGGGACTTCACTACAATGAGCAGTTCTTC
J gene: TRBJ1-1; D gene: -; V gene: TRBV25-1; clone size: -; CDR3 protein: CASRESGLNTEAFF; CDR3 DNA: TGTGCCAGCAGGGAGTCGGGACTGAACACTGAAGCTTTCTTT
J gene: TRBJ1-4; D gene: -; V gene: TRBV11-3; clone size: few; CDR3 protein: CASSPDGGLRAEKLFF; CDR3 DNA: TGTGCCAGCAGCCCCGACGGGGGGCTCCGGGCGGAAAAACTGTTTTTT
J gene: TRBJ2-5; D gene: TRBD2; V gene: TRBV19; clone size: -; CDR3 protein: CASSLGPGLARGTQYF; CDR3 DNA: TGTGCCAGTAGCCTCGGTCCGGGACTAGCCAGAGGGACCCAGTACTTC
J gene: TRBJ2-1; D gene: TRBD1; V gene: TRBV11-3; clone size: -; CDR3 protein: CASSSDRGFLGNEQFF; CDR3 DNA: TGTGCCAGCAGCTCCGACAGGGGTTTTCTCGGGAATGAGCAGTTCTTC
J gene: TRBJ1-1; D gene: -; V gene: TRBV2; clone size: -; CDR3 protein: CASSPLGKVTEAFF; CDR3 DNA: TGTGCCAGCAGCCCCCTAGGGAAAGTCACTGAAGCTTTCTTT
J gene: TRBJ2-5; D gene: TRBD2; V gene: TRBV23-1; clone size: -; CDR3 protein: CASSPKVVLADQETQYF; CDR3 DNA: TGCGCCAGCAGTCCTAAGGTCGTACTAGCGGACCAAGAGACCCAGTACTTC
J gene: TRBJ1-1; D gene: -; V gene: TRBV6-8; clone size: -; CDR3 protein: CASTKRGSRAPNTEAFF; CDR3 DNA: TGTGCCAGCACCAAGCGGGGGTCACGGGCCCCCAACACTGAAGCTTTCTTT
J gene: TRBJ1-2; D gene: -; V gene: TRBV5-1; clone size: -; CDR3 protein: CASSLDIGDYGYTF; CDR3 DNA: TGCGCCAGCAGCTTGGACATCGGGGACTATGGCTACACCTTC
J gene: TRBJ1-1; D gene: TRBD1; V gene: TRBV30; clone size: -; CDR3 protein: CAWSVRDRGRLNTEAFF; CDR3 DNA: TGTGCCTGGAGTGTCAGGGACAGGGGGCGGTTGAACACTGAAGCTTTCTTT
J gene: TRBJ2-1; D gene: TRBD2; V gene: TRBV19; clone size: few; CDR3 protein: CASSDPGTSGSFVNEQFF; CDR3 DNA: TGTGCCAGTAGTGACCCCGGGACTAGCGGGAGTTTCGTCAATGAGCAGTTCTTC
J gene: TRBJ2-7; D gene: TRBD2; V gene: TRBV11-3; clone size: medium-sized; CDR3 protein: CASTPRLAGEKEQYF; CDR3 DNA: TGTGCCAGCACCCCTAGACTAGCGGGAGAAAAGGAGCAGTACTTC
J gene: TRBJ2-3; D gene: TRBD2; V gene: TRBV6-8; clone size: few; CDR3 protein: CASSSSGRTDTQYF; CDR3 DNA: TGTGCCAGCAGTTCTAGCGGCCGCACAGATACGCAGTATTTT
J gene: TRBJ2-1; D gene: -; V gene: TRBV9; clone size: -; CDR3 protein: CASSKRGTYNEQFF; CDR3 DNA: TGTGCCAGCAGCAAAAGGGGGACCTACAATGAGCAGTTCTTC
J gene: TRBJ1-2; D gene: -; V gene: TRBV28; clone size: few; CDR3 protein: CASTLSSGGNYGYTF; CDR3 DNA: TGTGCCAGCACCCTTAGCAGCGGGGGTAACTATGGCTACACCTTC
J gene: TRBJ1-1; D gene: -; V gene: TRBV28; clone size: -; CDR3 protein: CASSLSQGEAFF; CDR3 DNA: TGTGCCAGCAGTTTATCACAGGGTGAAGCTTTCTTT
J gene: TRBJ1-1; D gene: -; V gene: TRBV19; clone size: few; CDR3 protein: CASNRRSMNTEAFF; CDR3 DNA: TGTGCCAGTAATCGGCGGTCAATGAACACTGAAGCTTTCTTT
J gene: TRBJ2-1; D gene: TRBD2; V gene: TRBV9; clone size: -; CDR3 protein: CASSEIIAGGNEQFF; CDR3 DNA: TGTGCCAGCAGTGAAATAATAGCGGGAGGCAATGAGCAGTTCTTC